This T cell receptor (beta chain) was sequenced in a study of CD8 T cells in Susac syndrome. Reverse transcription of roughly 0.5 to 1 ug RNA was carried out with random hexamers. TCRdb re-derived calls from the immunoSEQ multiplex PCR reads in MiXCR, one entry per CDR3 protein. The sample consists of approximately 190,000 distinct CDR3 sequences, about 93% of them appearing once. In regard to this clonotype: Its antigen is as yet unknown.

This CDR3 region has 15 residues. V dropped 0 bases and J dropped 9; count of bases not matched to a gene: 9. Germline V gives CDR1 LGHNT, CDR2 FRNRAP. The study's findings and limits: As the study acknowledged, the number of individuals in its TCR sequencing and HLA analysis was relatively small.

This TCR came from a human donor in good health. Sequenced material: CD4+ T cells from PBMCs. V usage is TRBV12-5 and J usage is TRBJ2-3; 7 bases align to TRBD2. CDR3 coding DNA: TGTGCTAGTGGTTTGGTACTTCAGCCCGGGGGGACGCAGTATTTT. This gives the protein CASGLVLQPGGTQYF.